Reported below is one T cell receptor beta chain. Its specific antigen is unknown. Per-nucleotide qualities are absent, and no much larger clonotype sits a single base away. Amplification of TCR beta CDR3 regions was carried out from RNA transcripts. The first round of RT-PCR for the TCR CDR3 was performed with the HTBI primer set and the Qiagen OneStep RT-PCR kit. Libraries were constructed in a second round of multiplex PCR, after which size selection and purification were carried out. The libraries were sequenced on an Illumina HiSeq2000 using paired-end 100 bp reads. Per the authors' processing: Raw data were processed with SOAPnuke, discarding reads with adapters, uncalled bases, mean Phred below 15, or no exact constant-primer or identifier match. High-quality paired reads were merged using COPE v1.2.5, and each unique nucleotide sequence was defined as a clonotype. MiTCR v1.1 was used to align the clonotypes against IMGT TRBV, TRBD and TRBJ reference segments. Analysis was restricted to V-J combinations with a frequency above 0.0001, which covered over 98% of repertoires. A TCS score was defined as the ratio between F50 (clonal expansion) and ExV (chaos), using BLOSUM62-based TCRdist between CDR3 peptides within each V-J. Welch's t-statistics and random forest reduced fewer than 600 V-J features to 10 to 15, which were used in a naive Bayes classifier (R e1071). TCRdb trimmed the raw reads at Q25, called clones with MiXCR and kept productive beta chains. Each record represents a unique CDR3 protein, reported with the most common genes and DNA among its rows. The V and J calls here are based on TCRdb, not the publication. This sample is represented by about 400,000 distinct CDR3 sequences; roughly 13% of them were singletons. 25% to 30% of the sample rests with the top ten.

Ophthalmopathy patients had moderately to severely active disease, with a Clinical Activity Score of 3 or more, a NOSPECS grade of 4 or more, and a disease duration of less than 3 months. Exclusion was applied to patients with uncontrolled infections, other autoimmune diseases, pregnancy or lactation. Diagnoses relied on clinical symptoms, serum thyroxine and TRAb, thyroid ultrasound and orbital computed tomography. PBMCs were separated from 7.5 to 10 ml of fresh peripheral blood using Ficoll-Paque density gradient centrifugation. Total RNA was extracted using Trizol reagent, and RNA quality was assessed on an Agilent 2100 Bioanalyzer. Compared with germline, V lacks 6 bases and J lacks 1 base; bases without a gene match: 3. Measured from the cysteine to the phenylalanine, the CDR3 is 16 residues long. Just CDR3 DNA is preserved here, 48 bases in frame from base 1. CDR1 and CDR2 were assigned from the germline V gene as SNHLY and FYNNEI.

This sample was taken from a study of T cells in Graves' hyperthyroidism and ophthalmopathy (dated by TCRdb to about 2019). Background for the entire study: Peripheral blood was sampled at the time of initial diagnosis, prior to any treatment. TCR V-J signatures able to tell the groups apart were searched for in a discovery cohort of some 97 patients, of whom over 40 had Graves' ophthalmopathy and around 56 had stable Graves' hyperthyroidism. Following sampling, methimazole starting at 30 mg daily was given to hyperthyroidism patients, and high-dose intravenous methylprednisolone was given to ophthalmopathy patients. The approximately 100 discovery patients were divided at random into training and test sets in a 7:3 ratio. The paper reports TCR Vbeta CDR3 sequencing of some 140 peripheral blood samples: over 40 ophthalmopathy, over 70 hyperthyroidism and 17 progressor patients. Prospective prediction of ophthalmopathy was tested in an independent validation cohort consisting of some 18 hyperthyroidism patients and about 17 patients who later progressed to ophthalmopathy. In more than 5 Graves' hyperthyroidism patients, the study also compared T-cell repertoires from thyroid tissue with T-cell repertoires from blood.

Study-level results and caveats: Blood samples also contained most of the expanded thyroid clonotypes (frequency above 0.001), which suggests that blood repertoires may reflect thyroid immune responses. In validation, progression to ophthalmopathy was predicted by the model with 70.59% sensitivity and 72% to 85% specificity, a median of approximately 6.5 months before onset. No statistical method was used to fix the sample size in advance, and group allocation was not hidden from the investigators. In cross-validation, a model built on a 13 V-J signature told ophthalmopathy apart from stable hyperthyroidism with 87.88% sensitivity and roughly 81% specificity, and in testing the same model reached 80%/75%.

The TCR sequence derives from a man aged 50 to 59 with Graves' ophthalmopathy. Sequencing used blood. The sequence is built from TRBV2 and TRBJ2-3, with 14 bases matching TRBD2. The nucleotide sequence is TGTGCCAGCAGGGGGACTAGCGGGAGACGCACAGATACGCAGTATTTT. Translation gives CASRGTSGRRTDTQYF.